The 3 T cell receptor beta chains given below trace back to one sample, sequenced in a study of shared clonotypes between healthy human individuals (dated by TCRdb to the early 2020s). Libraries were made using the immunoSEQ multiplex PCR assay. TCRdb retrieved this table from immuneACCESS and kept in-frame rearrangements only. Not all clones are present; in checked studies, unresolved V genes account for under half, and no reason is known for the remainder. A total of 450,000 to 500,000 clones appear in this sample, 60% to 80% of them only once. 12% of the sample belongs to the ten largest clones. Sequencing used PBMCs. Receptors were obtained from a woman between 40 and 50 years old in good health. Some clones in this sample may be carry-over from other donors' samples.

Concerning this clone: Other nucleotide sequences from this sample produce the same CDR3. The rearrangement joins TRBV5-4 to TRBJ2-3; 7 bases line up with TRBD1. The length of the CDR3 is 15 residues. V dropped 4 bases and J dropped 2; count of bases not matched to a gene: 7. Germline V gives CDR1 SGHNT, CDR2 YYREEE (reference sequence). The DNA of the CDR3 is TGTGCCAGCAGCCTGGACAGGACTTCCACAGATACGCAGTATTTT. Protein product: CASSLDRTSTDTQYF.

V is TRBV28 and J is TRBJ2-2; D ambiguous. The CDR3 spans 13 residues. Germline V gene lookup returns CDR1 MDHEN and CDR2 SYDVKM. V was clipped by 6 bases and J by 3 bases, with 8 bases between them. This CDR3 reads CASSLLYTGELFF. CDR3 DNA: TGTGCCAGCAGCCTACTGTACACCGGGGAGCTGTTTTTT.

This clone came up once. The rearrangement joins TRBV14 to TRBJ2-5, with D maybe TRBD1 (6 bases). Near its end, the DNA agrees better with TRBJ2-7, so the J call may be wrong. The germline gives CDR1 SGHDN, CDR2 FVKESK. The CDR3 sequence is 14 residues long. The CDR3 spells CASSQGRGGYEQYF. The CDR3 DNA reads as TGTGCCAGCAGCCAAGGCAGGGGTGGGTACGAGCAGTACTTC.